This T cell receptor (beta chain) emerged from a study of follicular helper T cells after annual influenza vaccination. Study at large: Across the 2013-2014, 2014-2015 and 2015-2016 vaccination seasons, some subjects were resampled. The study, taken as a whole, reports: Successive annual vaccinations recalled a recurrent oligoclonal ICOS+CD38+ cTfh response with influenza-specific clonotypes. ICOS-CD38- cTfh most often held earlier Day 7 ICOS+CD38+ clones.

The protocol was immunoSEQ multiplex PCR, while the TCRdb copy is restricted to in-frame clones and leaves out a portion. The sample carries some 10,000 clones, roughly 85% recorded once. On this clone: Its antigen is as yet unknown.

The V and J ends lost 6 bases and 4 bases respectively, with 8 bases between them. CDR3 length equals 12 residues. In germline, CDR1 is MNHNY, CDR2 SVGAGI (reference sequence). Time point reported: 2014-2015 season, 7 days after vaccination. Blood volume per time point ranged from about 40 to 100 mL. This receptor was taken from an adult who received the influenza vaccine. The chain is built from TRBV6-6 and TRBJ2-3, with D tentatively TRBD2 (6 bases). Here the sequenced sample was CXCR5- memory CD4+ T cells sorted from blood, taken 7 days after influenza vaccination. The CDR3 DNA reads TGTGCCAGCAGGAGGGAGGCAGATACGCAGTATTTT. Protein sequence: CASRREADTQYF.